This TCR beta chain was sequenced during a study of T-cell memory formation after mild COVID-19. General study points: Later expanders leaned CD4+, whereas clones that contracted between day 15 and 85 were balanced CD4/CD8. Mainly in CM and EM were contracting CD4+ clones; CD8+ were in EMRA.

Using constant-segment primers, 5'RACE produced TCR alpha and TCR beta cDNA libraries carrying sample barcodes and UMIs. TCRdb re-called the 5' RACE reads with MiXCR, one entry per CDR3 protein. The sample has more than 250,000 distinct CDR3 sequences, around 15% seen once; the top ten hold 20% to 25%. This clonotype occurred a few times. What it recognizes is unknown. This sequence originates from a man aged 18 to 29 who had mild COVID-19 (a few samples of this study predate the infection). Cell type and time point are not known. The specimen was PBMCs or a T cell subset sorted from them (not recorded which).

The CDR3 nucleotides read TGTGCCAGCAGTTACGTAGGCGGATCCCGCCTCAATGAGCAGTTCTTC. Protein: CASSYVGGSRLNEQFF. V usage is TRBV6-6 and J usage is TRBJ2-1; D is uncertain. Trimming left V 2 bases short and J 6 bases short, with 17 bases between. Germline V gives CDR1 MNHNY, CDR2 SVGAGI (reference sequence). The length of the CDR3 is 16 residues.